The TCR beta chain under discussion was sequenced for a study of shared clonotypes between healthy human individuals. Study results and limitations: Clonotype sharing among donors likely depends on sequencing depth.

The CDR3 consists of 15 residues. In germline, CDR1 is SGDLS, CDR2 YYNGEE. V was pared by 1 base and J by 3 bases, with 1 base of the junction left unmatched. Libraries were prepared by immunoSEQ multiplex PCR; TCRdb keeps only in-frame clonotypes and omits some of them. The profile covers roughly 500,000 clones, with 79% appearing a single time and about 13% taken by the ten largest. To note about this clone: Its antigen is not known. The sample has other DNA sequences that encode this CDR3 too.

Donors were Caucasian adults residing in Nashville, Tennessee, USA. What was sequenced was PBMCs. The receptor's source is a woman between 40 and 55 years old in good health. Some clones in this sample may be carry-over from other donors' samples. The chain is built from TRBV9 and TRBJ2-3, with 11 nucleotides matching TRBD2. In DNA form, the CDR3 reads TGTGCCAGCAGCGTACTAGCGGGAGGTACAGATACGCAGTATTTT. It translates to CASSVLAGGTDTQYF.